This T cell receptor beta chain emerged from a study of blood T cells in healthy people across ages. The CDR3 length is 12 residues. CDR1 and CDR2 from the germline V gene are LGHDT and YNNKEL (reference sequence). V was cut by 4 bases and J by 9 bases, with 7 bases left in between. Using a J-beta primer mix together with a sample-barcoded 5' primer, a second PCR was run for 7 to 11 cycles. TCRdb re-called the 5' RACE reads through MiXCR, storing one row per CDR3 protein. In the table there are about 590,000 distinct CDR3 sequences, about 30% of which are singletons. The specimen sequenced was blood. The TCR was taken from a woman at least 80 years old in good health. J is TRBJ1-6 and V is TRBV3-1; D not certain. CDR3 sequence: CASSRVSSPLHF. The CDR3 region has the DNA TGTGCCAGCAGCCGTGTCAGTTCACCCCTCCACTTT.